A selection of T cell receptor beta chains follows, all from one sample in a study of tumor-infiltrating lymphocytes in primary liver carcinoma. TCRdb reanalysed the multiplex PCR reads using MiXCR and keeps one entry per CDR3 protein. The sample contains roughly 78,000 distinct CDR3 sequences, about 70% of which appear only once. The material sequenced was liver tumor tissue from sampling region 4. All receptors come from a woman aged 55-70 years with primary liver carcinoma and hepatitis B virus infection. The CDR3 runs from the conserved cysteine through the conserved F or W. D genes are given only for firm matches. Part of the rows lack a size; the others show once, few, many or a class for expanded clones.

D gene	V gene	J gene	clone size	CDR3 protein	CDR3 DNA
NA	TRBV6-5	TRBJ2-7	NA	CANSYGQGTYEHYF	TGTGCCAACAGTTATGGGCAGGGCACCTACGAGCACTACTTC
TRBD2	TRBV4-2	TRBJ2-2	NA	CASSQAFRAGGVTRGLFF	TGTGCCAGCAGCCAAGCGTTCCGAGCGGGAGGCGTTACCAGGGGACTGTTTTTT
TRBD1	TRBV6-5	TRBJ1-5	NA	CASSPSGQVAGKPRHF	TGTGCCAGTAGTCCTTCCGGACAGGTGGCTGGGAAGCCCCGGCATTTT
TRBD1	TRBV6-2/TRBV6-3	TRBJ2-7	NA	CASSYSIETGGFNEQYF	TGTGCCAGCAGTTACTCGATCGAGACAGGGGGTTTCAACGAGCAGTACTTC
TRBD1	TRBV11-2	TRBJ1-2	NA	CASNINRGFYGYTF	TGCGCCAGCAACATAAACAGGGGATTCTATGGCTACACCTTC
NA	TRBV12-3/TRBV12-4	TRBJ2-5	many	CASRRGVETQYF	TGTGCCAGCCGCAGGGGGGTGGAGACCCAGTACTTC
TRBD2	TRBV6-1	TRBJ2-1	NA	CATRAGDSYTGQFF	TGTGCCACCAGAGCGGGGGATTCCTACACTGGGCAGTTCTTC
NA	TRBV7-9	TRBJ2-7	many	CASSPNSEQYF	TGTGCCAGCAGCCCTAACAGCGAGCAGTACTTC
TRBD2	TRBV29-1	TRBJ2-1	NA	CSVEVWTSGINEQFF	TGCAGTGTTGAAGTCTGGACTAGCGGGATTAATGAGCAGTTCTTC
NA	TRBV6-1	TRBJ2-1	NA	CASSEESRGDHQNEQFF	TGTGCCAGCAGTGAAGAATCCAGGGGCGATCACCAAAATGAGCAGTTCTTC
NA	TRBV6-5	TRBJ2-2	NA	CVNNKIPDSTGELFF	TGTGTCAACAATAAAATTCCGGACAGTACCGGGGAGCTGTTTTTT
NA	TRBV5-1	TRBJ2-7	NA	CASSPGTMSSYEQSF	TGCGCCAGCAGCCCCGGGACGATGAGCTCCTACGAGCAATCCTTC
NA	TRBV11-2	TRBJ2-7	few	CANSLGLTAVDGEQYF	TGTGCTAACAGCTTAGGGCTCACAGCGGTGGATGGGGAGCAGTACTTC
NA	TRBV11-3	TRBJ2-7	NA	CASSACGTIPSYEQYF	TGTGCCAGCAGTGCCTGCGGGACAATACCTTCCTACGAGCAGTACTTC
NA	TRBV28	TRBJ1-5	many	CASSLHGNNQPQHF	TGTGCCAGCAGTCTACACGGCAATAATCAGCCCCAGCATTTT
NA	TRBV11-2	TRBJ1-2	NA	CANSFGTEYGYIF	TGTGCCAACAGTTTCGGGACGGAATATGGCTACATCTTC
TRBD2	TRBV30	TRBJ2-7	many	CAWSVGLAGEQYF	TGTGCCTGGAGTGTAGGCCTAGCGGGGGAGCAGTACTTC
NA	TRBV14	TRBJ2-3	NA	CASSPGRWARWPDTQYF	TGTGCCAGCAGCCCCGGAAGGTGGGCGCGATGGCCAGATACGCAGTATTTT
TRBD2	TRBV7-9	TRBJ2-2	few	CASSQRPGGNTVELFF	TGTGCCAGCAGCCAAAGGCCGGGGGGAAACACCGTGGAGCTGTTTTTT
NA	TRBV6-5	TRBJ1-1	NA	CASSYTGGIATEAFF	TGTGCCAGCAGTTACACCGGGGGAATTGCCACTGAAGCTTTCTTT
NA	TRBV11-3	TRBJ2-5	NA	CARSPGTSGMKIQYF	TGTGCCAGGAGCCCGGGGACAAGCGGGATGAAGATCCAGTACTTC
NA	TRBV7-8	TRBJ1-1	NA	CLSSWKGVTEAFF	TGTCTCAGCAGCTGGAAGGGCGTAACTGAAGCTTTCTTT
NA	TRBV7-2	TRBJ2-2	NA	CASSLGGLSIRELFF	TGTGCCAGCAGCTTAGGGGGACTCAGCATCAGGGAGCTGTTTTTT
NA	TRBV11-3	TRBJ2-1	once	CASGLDFGLGVYNEQFF	TGTGCCAGTGGCTTAGATTTCGGCCTAGGTGTCTACAATGAGCAGTTCTTC
TRBD1	TRBV6-5	TRBJ2-1	NA	CDSGGQGGYNERFF	TGTGACAGCGGGGGACAGGGGGGCTACAATGAGCGGTTCTTC
NA	TRBV11-3	TRBJ2-1	NA	CASSLAAAALGERFF	TGTGCTAGCAGCTTGGCAGCGGCTGCCCTGGGTGAGCGGTTCTTC
NA	TRBV6-5	TRBJ2-7	NA	CASKGGDSAYEQYF	TGTGCCAGCAAGGGGGGGGACAGTGCCTACGAGCAGTACTTC
TRBD2	TRBV11-3	TRBJ2-1	NA	CASGPLAGALVEQFF	TGTGCCAGTGGACCACTAGCGGGGGCCCTCGTTGAGCAGTTCTTC
NA	TRBV28	TRBJ1-1	many	CASRGGVNTEAFF	TGTGCCAGTCGCGGAGGGGTGAACACTGAAGCTTTCTTT
NA	TRBV6-5	TRBJ1-1	NA	CANRPREQKNTEAFF	TGTGCCAACAGGCCCAGGGAGCAGAAGAACACTGAAGCTTTCTTT
TRBD2	TRBV20-1	TRBJ2-4	NA	CSARDRVGGRRVNIQYF	TGCAGTGCTAGAGATCGGGTGGGCGGGAGGCGTGTAAACATTCAGTACTTC
NA	TRBV6-6	TRBJ1-1	NA	CARPPVREWVNTEAFF	TGTGCCAGGCCCCCCGTTCGAGAGTGGGTGAACACTGAAGCTTTCTTT
NA	TRBV5-4	TRBJ2-3	NA	CASSWRSGITDTQYF	TGTGCCAGCAGCTGGAGGAGCGGTATCACGGATACGCAGTATTTT
NA	TRBV6-2/TRBV6-3	TRBJ2-7	NA	CASNTGQPSSYEQYF	TGTGCCAGCAATACCGGACAGCCTAGCTCCTACGAGCAGTATTTC
NA	TRBV12-3/TRBV12-4	TRBJ2-7	many	CASSLWGSEQYF	TGTGCCAGCAGTTTGTGGGGTTCCGAGCAGTACTTC
TRBD2	TRBV14	TRBJ2-1	NA	CASSPLGRGGSETSGSGEWFF	TGTGCCAGCAGCCCCCTCGGCCGCGGGGGTTCAGAGACTAGCGGGAGTGGTGAGTGGTTCTTC
NA	TRBV6-5	TRBJ2-1	NA	CASSYSVDLAYNEHFF	TGTGCTAGCAGTTACTCGGTAGATCTAGCATACAATGAGCACTTCTTC
NA	TRBV4-1	TRBJ1-5	NA	CASNQAMVLNQPQHF	TGCGCCAGCAACCAAGCGATGGTGCTAAATCAACCCCAGCATTTT
TRBD2	TRBV12-3/TRBV12-4	TRBJ2-7	NA	CANSPSSGRWYEQYF	TGCGCTAACAGCCCCTCTAGCGGGAGGTGGTACGAGCAGTACTTC
NA	TRBV4-1	TRBJ2-7	NA	CAISQAESSYEQYF	TGCGCCATCAGCCAGGCCGAGAGCTCCTACGAGCAGTATTTC
TRBD2	TRBV20-1	TRBJ2-1	NA	CSASPASGSTNNEQFF	TGCAGTGCTAGCCCGGCTAGCGGGAGTACTAACAATGAGCAGTTCTTC
TRBD2	TRBV5-8	TRBJ2-1	NA	CARESLADNEQFF	TGTGCCAGGGAGTCACTAGCGGACAATGAGCAGTTCTTC
NA	TRBV12-3/TRBV12-4	TRBJ1-1	NA	CASSLAAETEALF	TGTGCCAGCAGTTTAGCGGCAGAGACTGAAGCTCTCTTT
TRBD2	TRBV6-2/TRBV6-3	TRBJ2-1	once	CASTGTSEGSFYNEQFF	TGTGCCAGCACCGGGACTAGCGAGGGGTCCTTTTACAATGAGCAGTTCTTC
NA	TRBV5-6	TRBJ2-1	NA	CASSLLGLADSEQFF	TGTGCCAGCAGCTTGTTAGGATTAGCGGACAGTGAGCAGTTCTTC
NA	TRBV7-8	TRBJ2-1	NA	CASSIRTKLNEQFF	TGTGCCAGCAGCATACGGACGAAGCTCAATGAGCAGTTCTTC
NA	TRBV10-3	TRBJ1-4	NA	CAIRESGRVMSEKLFF	TGTGCCATCAGAGAGTCCGGGAGGGTCATGAGCGAAAAACTGTTTTTT
NA	TRBV4-2	TRBJ2-7	medium-sized	CASSQDLGTSYEQYF	TGTGCCAGCAGCCAAGATCTTGGCACCTCCTACGAGCAGTACTTC